These T cell receptor beta chains were read from a single sample in a study of T cells in Graves' hyperthyroidism and ophthalmopathy. TCRdb processed the multiplex PCR reads anew with MiXCR; each CDR3 protein has one entry. The repertoire holds almost 250,000 distinct CDR3 sequences, with almost 25% as singletons. The sequencing input was blood. The source of these receptors is a woman in her 40s with Graves' ophthalmopathy. Each CDR3 is given with its conserved first and last residue.

TRBJ2-7	TRBV29-1	CSVARTEDYEQYF
TRBJ1-5	TRBV12-5	CASGLLNQPQHF
TRBJ2-5	TRBV6-5	CASSYSTLAGATETQYF
TRBJ2-7	TRBV28	CAISPGHLYEQYF
TRBJ1-2	TRBV2	CASRTGHTSNYGYTF
TRBJ1-1	TRBV24-1	CATSKGANTEAFF
TRBJ2-7	TRBV6-1	CASSEAGTTTYEQYF
TRBJ1-1	TRBV6-1	CASSELLVVNTEAFF
TRBJ2-7	TRBV6-1	CASSEAGGSVYEQYF
TRBJ1-5	TRBV20-1	CSARDPWTISNQPQHF
TRBJ2-2	TRBV12-3/TRBV12-4	CASSPSGMAGELFF
TRBJ1-1	TRBV20-1	CSAREETGGPEAFF
TRBJ1-5	TRBV12-3/TRBV12-4	CASRTGVGNQPQHF
TRBJ2-7	TRBV13	CASSRLGGSGYEQYF
TRBJ2-7	TRBV28	CASRQLEGGPSEQYF
TRBJ2-7	TRBV11-2	CASSLLGRDRAPWDEQYF
TRBJ2-2	TRBV6-2/TRBV6-3	CASRHNFLARANTGELFF
TRBJ1-3	TRBV6-5	CASSSTGAINTIYF
TRBJ2-7	TRBV24-1	CAKKPRTRSYEQYF
TRBJ2-2	TRBV5-1	CASSPPWALGTGELFF
TRBJ2-6	TRBV6-5	CASSYEPGLSGANVLTF
TRBJ2-5	TRBV10-1	CASSEAGTGGSKTQYF
TRBJ1-5	TRBV28	CAKVGVEVQPQHF
TRBJ2-7	TRBV2	CASGLAGGQYEQYF
TRBJ2-7	TRBV7-9	CASSLSGGDSYEQYF
TRBJ2-2	TRBV19	CATDTGANTGELFF
TRBJ2-7	TRBV20-1	CSATPAAGGSYEQYF
TRBJ2-5	TRBV12-3/TRBV12-4	CASSLGSSGQETQYF
TRBJ2-5	TRBV19	CATRQGGETQYF
TRBJ1-2	TRBV19	CASSRVGANYGYTF